The 10 T cell receptor beta chains below come from one sample, sequenced in a study of T cell repertoires in cytomegalovirus infection. TCRdb reprocessed the reads via MiXCR and lists one record per CDR3 protein. The sample contains around 300,000 distinct CDR3 sequences, over 7.5% of which appear only once. Sequenced sample: PBMCs. These receptors originate from a human donor in good health (CMV status not recorded). Some clones in this sample may be carry-over from other donors' samples.

The gene calls are TRBV23-1 and TRBJ1-5, with D tentatively TRBD1 (5 bases). TRBV23-1 is flagged as an ORF with uncertain function. Trimming cost V 4 bases and J 6 bases, with 19 bases left between them. The CDR3 extends over 16 amino acids. CDR3 sequence: CASSRSPGQAGQPQHF. The CDR3, as DNA: TGCGCCAGCAGTCGTTCCCCTGGACAAGCCGGTCAGCCCCAGCATTTT.

V gene TRBV4-1 combines with J gene TRBJ2-7; possible D gene TRBD2, 5 bases. Germline loops: CDR1 MGHRA, CDR2 YSYEKL. V gave up 1 base and J gave up 5 bases, with 24 bases separating them. The CDR3 extends over 18 amino acids. CDR3 residues: CASSQAPPARARFNEQYF. In DNA, the CDR3 is TGCGCCAGCAGCCAAGCCCCCCCGGCGAGGGCACGGTTTAACGAGCAGTACTTC.

V gene TRBV6-5 combines with J gene TRBJ1-2, with 7 bases fitting TRBD1. Germline V gene lookup returns CDR1 MNHEY and CDR2 SVGAGI. V was clipped by 6 bases and J by 2 bases; unmatched bases: 15. The CDR3 extends over 17 amino acids. The CDR3 DNA reads TGTGCCAGCAGCACAGGGGCCCCTACTCTGCCGAACTATGGCTACACCTTC. Residues: CASSTGAPTLPNYGYTF.

This chain uses TRBV20-1 with TRBJ1-3; no reliable D call. The germline gives CDR1 DFQATT, CDR2 SNEGSKA (reference sequence). Trimming took off 0 bases at V and 2 bases at J, with 8 bases between the two ends. The CDR3 consists of 14 residues. CDR3 loop: CSARDRAPGNTIYF. The CDR3 region has the DNA TGCAGTGCTAGAGATCGGGCTCCTGGAAACACCATATATTTT.

This clonotype was detected ten times or more. The DNA for the CDR3 is TGCGCCAGCAGCCACGGACCGATTATGAACACTGAAGCTTTCTTT. Encoded protein: CASSHGPIMNTEAFF. The chain is built from TRBV4-1 and TRBJ1-1, with D hard to call. Trimming stripped 3 bases from V and 0 bases from J, with 11 bases between. Germline V gene lookup returns CDR1 MGHRA and CDR2 YSYEKL. CDR3 size: 15 residues.

This rearrangement joins TRBV6-5 to TRBJ1-1; a possible D gene is TRBD1 (5 bases). V was clipped by 3 bases and J by 0 bases, with 23 bases between them. The germline V gene encodes CDR1 MNHEY and CDR2 SVGAGI. This CDR3 comprises 19 residues. The CDR3 loop is CASSYLGATGLLMNTEAFF. CDR3 coding DNA: TGTGCCAGCAGTTATCTTGGGGCCACGGGGCTACTGATGAACACTGAAGCTTTCTTT.

This clonotype turned up a few times. This rearrangement joins TRBV19 to TRBJ2-1; D is possibly TRBD2 (6 bases). Germline values: CDR1 LNHDA, CDR2 SQIVND (reference sequence). The V end was cut by 9 bases, the J end by 3 bases, with 12 bases between. The CDR3 consists of 13 residues. Here the CDR3 reads CASSEGRYNEQFF. Written as DNA, the CDR3 is TGTGCCAGCTCGGAGGGCCGCTACAATGAGCAGTTCTTC.

This clonotype was seen a handful of times. The DNA for the CDR3 is TGCAGTGCCCAGGATAGGCTGAACACTGAAGCTTTCTTT. Protein product: CSAQDRLNTEAFF. This chain connects TRBV20-1 to TRBJ1-1, with D unclear. The CDR3 runs to 13 residues. V was clipped by 6 bases and J by 0 bases, with 11 bases between them. Germline assignment: CDR1 DFQATT and CDR2 SNEGSKA (reference sequence).

The genes are TRBV6-2 or TRBV6-3 and TRBJ2-3; tentative D call: TRBD2 (5 bases). The CDR3 is 14 amino acids. Germline V gene sequence: CDR1 MNHEY, CDR2 SVGEGT. V lost 5 bases to trimming and J lost 2 bases, with 11 bases between them. CDR3 sequence: CASSLRGNTDTQYF. The CDR3 coding sequence is TGTGCCAGCAGTCTCCGGGGAAACACAGATACGCAGTATTTT.

This clonotype was counted a few times. The chain uses TRBV7-2 and TRBJ2-2, with D perhaps TRBD1 (6 bases). CDR3 length: 16 amino acids. Germline V gene sequence: CDR1 SGHTA, CDR2 FQGNSA. Trimming took off 2 bases at V and 2 bases at J, with 12 bases between the two ends. CDR3 coding DNA: TGTGCCAGCAGCTTATCATGGACAGTTAACACCGGGGAGCTGTTTTTT. It translates to CASSLSWTVNTGELFF.